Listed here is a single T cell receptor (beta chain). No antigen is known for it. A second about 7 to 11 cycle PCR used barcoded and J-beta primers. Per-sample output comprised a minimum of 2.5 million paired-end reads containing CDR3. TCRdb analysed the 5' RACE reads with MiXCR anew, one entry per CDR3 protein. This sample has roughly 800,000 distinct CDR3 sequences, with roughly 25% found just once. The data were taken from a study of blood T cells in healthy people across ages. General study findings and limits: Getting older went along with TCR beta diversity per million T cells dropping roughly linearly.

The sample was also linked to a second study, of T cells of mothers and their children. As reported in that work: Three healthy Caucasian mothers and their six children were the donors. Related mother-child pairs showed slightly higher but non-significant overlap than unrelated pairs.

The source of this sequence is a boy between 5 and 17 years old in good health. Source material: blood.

This chain's CDR3 is CASSPYQVVSTYEQYF. CDR3 DNA: TGTGCCAGCAGCCCTTATCAGGTGGTATCCACCTACGAGCAGTACTTC. V usage is TRBV7-2 and J usage is TRBJ2-7, with D unclear. The germline V and J ends were trimmed by 5 bases and 2 bases, with 19 bases remaining between them. The CDR3 is 16 residues long. Germline CDR1 is SGHTA and CDR2 is FQGNSA.